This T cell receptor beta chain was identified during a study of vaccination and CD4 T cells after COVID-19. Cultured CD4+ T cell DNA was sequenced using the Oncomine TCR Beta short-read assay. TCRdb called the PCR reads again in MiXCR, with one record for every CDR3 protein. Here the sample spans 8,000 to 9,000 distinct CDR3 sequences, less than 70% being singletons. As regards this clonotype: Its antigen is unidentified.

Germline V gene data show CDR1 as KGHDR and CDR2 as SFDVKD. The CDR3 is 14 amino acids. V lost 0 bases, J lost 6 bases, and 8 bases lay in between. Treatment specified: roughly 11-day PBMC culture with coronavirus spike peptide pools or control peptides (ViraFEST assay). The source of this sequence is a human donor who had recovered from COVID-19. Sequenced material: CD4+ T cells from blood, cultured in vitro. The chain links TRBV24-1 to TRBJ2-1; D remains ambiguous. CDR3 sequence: CATSDLWSSNEQFF. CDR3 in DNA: TGTGCCACCAGTGATTTGTGGAGTTCCAATGAGCAGTTCTTC.